This TCR beta chain was found in a study of breast tumors, draining lymph nodes, adjacent tissues. Study results and caveats: Tumor TCR diversity was below lymph nodes but above nontumor tissue. Luminal-like breast cancer showed significantly higher tumor–nontumor repertoire similarity than basal-like.

TCRdb processed the multiplex PCR reads anew with MiXCR; each CDR3 protein has one entry. The sample lists about 130,000 distinct CDR3 sequences, approximately 20% occurring once. Germline lookup yields CDR1 SGHTA and CDR2 FQGNSA. This CDR3 is built from 13 residues. The lymph nodes were axillary draining lymph nodes from breast cancer patients. Comment on this clonotype: The target antigen is unknown. A single base separates this from a much larger clone, so it may be a read error.

Sequencing was done on a sample of axillary lymph node tissue. The TCR originated in a female donor with breast cancer. Some clones in this sample may be carry-over from other donors' samples. This chain connects TRBV7-2 to TRBJ1-2; no clear D. The CDR3 DNA reads as TGTGCCAGCAGCTTAGCGCGTAGGGAAGGCTGCACCTTC. This sequence encodes CASSLARREGCTF.